The present entry profiles one TCR beta chain with its context. Per the original methods: Amplifying reference gene primers gave estimates of nucleated cell counts. The data were produced by immunoSEQ multiplex PCR, yet TCRdb's version contains in-frame clones alone and is incomplete. The V and J calls and clone size come from that table; D and trimming were worked out from the DNA. The data show about 320,000 clones, 85% seen once. This entry belongs to a study of blood T cell repertoires in COVID-19. Study information: Nucleic acid was either cDNA or gDNA, and it came from T cells, B-cell-depleted T cells, or PBMCs.

The sequenced sample consisted of PBMCs or T cells enriched from blood (not recorded which). The origin of this receptor is a woman aged 25-40 years who had been exposed to COVID-19.

The CDR3 reads CASSGAGYSNQPQHF. As DNA, the CDR3 is TGTGCCAGCAGTGGGGCAGGGTATAGCAATCAGCCCCAGCATTTT. The chain is built from TRBV2 and TRBJ1-5; possibly TRBD1 for D (5 bases). The germline V gene has CDR1 SNHLY and CDR2 FYNNEI. V lost 4 bases, J lost 0 bases, and 10 bases lay in between. The CDR3 is made up of 15 amino acids.